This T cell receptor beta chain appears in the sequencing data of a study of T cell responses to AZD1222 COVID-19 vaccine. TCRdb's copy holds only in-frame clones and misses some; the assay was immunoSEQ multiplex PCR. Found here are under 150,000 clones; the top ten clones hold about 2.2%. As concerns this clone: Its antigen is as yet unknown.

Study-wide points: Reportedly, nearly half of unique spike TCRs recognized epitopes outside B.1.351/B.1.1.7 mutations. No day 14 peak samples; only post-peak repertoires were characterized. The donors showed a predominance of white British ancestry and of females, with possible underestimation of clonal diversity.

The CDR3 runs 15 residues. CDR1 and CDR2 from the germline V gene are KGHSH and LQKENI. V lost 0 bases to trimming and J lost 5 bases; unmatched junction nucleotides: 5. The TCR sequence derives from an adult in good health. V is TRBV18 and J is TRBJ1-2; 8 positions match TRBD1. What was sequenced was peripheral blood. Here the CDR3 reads CASSPPNRGYYGYTF. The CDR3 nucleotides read TGTGCCAGCTCACCACCGAACAGGGGGTATTATGGCTACACCTTC. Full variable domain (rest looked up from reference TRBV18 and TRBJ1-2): NAGVMQNPRHLVRRRGQEARLRCSPMKGHSHVYWYRQLPEEGLKFMVYLQKENIIDESGMPKERFSAEFPKEGPSILRIQQVVRGDSAAYFCASSPPNRGYYGYTFGSGTRLTVV.